Included here is one T cell receptor beta chain sequence, with context. Generated by immunoSEQ multiplex PCR, the TCRdb table keeps only in-frame clones and is missing some. The table includes hundreds of thousands of clones, about 90% detected once. This entry belongs to a study of blood T cell repertoires in COVID-19. On the study more broadly: Researchers got acute and convalescent COVID-19 samples from the United States, Italy and Spain. PBMCs, B-cell-depleted T cells, or T cells provided the cDNA or gDNA that made up the material.

The sequence was obtained from a man younger than 30 with active or convalescent COVID-19. Sequencing input: peripheral blood.

The CDR3 protein is CASSSPESSYNSPLHF. In DNA, the CDR3 is TGTGCCAGCAGCTCGCCGGAGAGCTCCTATAATTCACCCCTCCACTTT. The rearrangement uses TRBV5-8 and TRBJ1-6; D is undetermined. V lost 3 bases and J 0 bases, leaving 10 bases between the germline ends. The CDR3 has 16 residues. CDR1 is SGHTS, CDR2 YDEGEE, per germline. Looking up the rest from reference TRBV5-8 and TRBJ1-6 gives the full variable domain: EAGVTQSPTHLIKTRGQQATLRCSPISGHTSVYWYQQALGLGLQFLLWYDEGEERNRGNFPPRFSGRQFPNYSSELNVNALELEDSALYLCASSSPESSYNSPLHFGNGTRLTVT.